The clone carrying this TCR beta chain was found many times. This CDR3 comprises 15 residues. Trimming cost V 5 bases and J 9 bases; bases outside gene matches: 11. These data belong to a study of Graves' ophthalmopathy and Graves' hyperthyroidism. The sequenced template was RNA, covering the TCR beta CDR3 region. HTBI primers were used in a first-round RT-PCR, which preceded a second-round multiplex PCR. TCRdb used MiXCR to reprocess the multiplex PCR reads, holding one entry per CDR3 protein. Of hundreds of thousands of distinct CDR3 sequences in the sample, around 21% were seen once. This chain connects TRBV12-3 or TRBV12-4 to TRBJ1-5; 9 nucleotides align to TRBD1. Input material: peripheral blood. The sequence was collected from a woman aged 18-29 years with stable Graves' hyperthyroidism. The CDR3 is CASSPQTGGSGPQHF. In nucleotides, the CDR3 is TGTGCCAGCAGTCCGCAGACAGGGGGGAGCGGGCCCCAGCATTTT.